The present T cell receptor beta chain was sequenced within a study of blood T cells in healthy people across ages. Study conclusions and caveats: As naive T cell percentage varied, TCR beta diversity correlated strongly with it. Per million T cells, TCR beta diversity dropped about linearly as age rose. Long-lived and aged donors differed, with more naive CD4+ cells and higher diversity in the long-lived.

Germline V lookup: CDR1 SGHRS, CDR2 YFSETQ. This CDR3 has 16 residues. V lost 3 bases and J lost 6; bases outside the gene matches: 10. Using a J-beta primer mix together with a sample-barcoded 5' primer, a second PCR was run for roughly 6 to 12 cycles. Each cDNA was tagged by a template-switch adaptor containing 12 random nucleotides. MiXCR was run by TCRdb on the 5' RACE reads, yielding one entry per CDR3 protein. This sample has 710,000 or so distinct CDR3 sequences, with 22% found just once. The table lists this clonotype with a few counts. Its antigen is unknown. This chain connects TRBV5-1 to TRBJ2-1; 9 nucleotides align to TRBD2. The source of this sequence is a man between 65 and 85 years old in good health. Sequencing was carried out using blood. This chain's CDR3 is CASSWGASGVSNEQFF. CDR3 sequence (DNA): TGCGCCAGCAGCTGGGGGGCTAGCGGGGTTTCCAATGAGCAGTTCTTC.